The clone carrying this T cell receptor beta chain appeared many times. The data were obtained in a study of Graves' ophthalmopathy and Graves' hyperthyroidism. Hyperthyroidism was considered stable when no ophthalmopathy appeared within 18 months of follow-up. The CDR3 contains 16 residues. The V gene's germline CDR1 is MGHRA and CDR2 YSYEKL. V gave up 1 base and J gave up 2 bases, with 14 bases separating them. Amplification of TCR beta CDR3 regions used RNA transcripts. In the first round, RT-PCR was carried out with HTBI primers, and a multiplex PCR formed the second round. TCRdb reprocessed the multiplex PCR reads with MiXCR, giving one entry per CDR3 protein. The repertoire holds roughly 610,000 distinct CDR3 sequences, with around a fifth as singletons.

The receptor's source is a young woman with stable Graves' hyperthyroidism. Some clones in this sample may be carry-over from other donors' samples. The chain links TRBV4-1 to TRBJ2-5, with a weak D call TRBD2 (5 bases). The sequencing sample was made of peripheral blood. The CDR3 loop reads CASSQGGSALQETQYF. CDR3 nucleotides: TGCGCCAGCAGCCAAGGAGGTAGCGCCCTTCAAGAGACCCAGTACTTC.